This T cell receptor (beta chain) comes out of a study of tumor and adjacent non-tumor tissue in lung cancer. Across the study: Aged 31 to 76 years, patients included nine to ten men and a few women with stage I to III disease. Findings and caveats of the study: Compared with tumor, normal lung showed significantly lower TCR diversity. Higher tumor TCR diversity was associated with shorter survival.

About this clonotype: Antigen specificity is unknown. Without the conserved terminal phenylalanine or tryptophan, this CDR3 likely stems from a read error.

Germline values: CDR1 PRHDT, CDR2 FYEKMQ (reference sequence). The V gene lost 8 bases and the J gene lost 5 bases, with 21 bases spanning the gap. The CDR3 has 15 residues. The library came from three nested PCR rounds adapted from ARM-PCR protocols. TCRdb independently ran MiXCR on the multiplex PCR reads; one entry per CDR3 protein. This sample has over 100,000 distinct CDR3 sequences; about 64% occur once, and the top ten carry around a fifth. RNA was extracted from bulk tissue without any cell sorting. The normal lung tissue was taken more than 3 cm from the tumor edge. Chemotherapy-naive patients with new lung cancer underwent thoracic surgery in China, August–November 2014.

Sequencing used distant non-tumor lung tissue. This rearrangement joins TRBV13 to TRBJ1-1; perhaps TRBD1 as D (6 bases). The sequence derives from a man aged 55-75 years with non-small cell lung cancer. The CDR3 protein is CASSSPGTLNTEAFS. The DNA of the CDR3 is TGTGCCAGCTCTAGCCCCGGGACACTTAATACTGAAGCTTTCTCT.